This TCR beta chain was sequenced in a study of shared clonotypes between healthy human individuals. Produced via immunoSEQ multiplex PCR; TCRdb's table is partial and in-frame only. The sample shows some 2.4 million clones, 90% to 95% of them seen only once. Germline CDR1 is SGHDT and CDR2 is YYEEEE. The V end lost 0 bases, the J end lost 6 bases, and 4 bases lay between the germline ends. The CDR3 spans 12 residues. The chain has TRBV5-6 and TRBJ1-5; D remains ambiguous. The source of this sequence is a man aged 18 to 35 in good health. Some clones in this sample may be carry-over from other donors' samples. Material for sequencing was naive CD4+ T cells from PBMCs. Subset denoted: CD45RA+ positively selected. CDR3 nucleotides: TGTGCCAGCAGCTTGGACGCTCAGCCCCAGCATTTT. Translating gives CASSLDAQPQHF.